These T cell receptor beta chains were read from a single sample in a study of Ad26.COV2.S vaccination and SARS-CoV-2 variants. Only in-frame clones appear in the TCRdb table, and some are missing; sequencing was by immunoSEQ multiplex PCR. The sample has 300,000 to 400,000 clones; almost 90% are singletons. The source material was peripheral blood, sampled in a trial of Ad26.COV2.S vaccine versus placebo. These receptors were obtained from a person aged 18 to 59 who received the Ad26.COV2.S COVID-19 vaccine or a placebo. Both conserved end residues are part of each CDR3. The order of the fields is J gene, V gene, CDR3 protein.

TRBJ1-1 TRBV10-1 CASSDEAFF
TRBJ1-2 TRBV24-1 CATSDPTPGKPYGYTF
TRBJ2-1 TRBV4-1 CASSQLAGGFNEQFF
TRBJ1-2 TRBV6-6 CASSYSRGAAEGYTF
TRBJ2-1 TRBV5-1 CASSLAEYFSYNEQFF
TRBJ2-7 TRBV9 CASSVGASGGMTYEQYF
TRBJ2-5 TRBV5-1 CASSLGGVARETQYF
TRBJ2-3 TRBV19 CASKPWRGTDTQYF
TRBJ2-6 TRBV7-6 CASSSEANPSGANVLTF
TRBJ1-4 TRBV27 CASSSTVNEKLFF
TRBJ2-5 TRBV7-2 CASSLSGGAGETQYF
TRBJ2-1 TRBV7-2 CASSTSGPVYNEQFF
TRBJ1-2 TRBV5-4 CASSLLTGGYGYTF
TRBJ2-3 TRBV5-1 CASSLTAGGPTDTQYF
TRBJ2-3 TRBV7-2 CASSLSGGGSTDTQYF
TRBJ1-1 TRBV19 CASTLRPGGLNTEAFF
TRBJ2-7 TRBV5-1 CASSLVPYEQYF
TRBJ2-2 TRBV6-2/TRBV6-3 CASSPFSVTETGYTGELFF
TRBJ1-2 TRBV28 CASTPDWGSLQIATF
TRBJ2-1 TRBV5-1 CASGWFGDEQFF
TRBJ2-1 TRBV3-1/TRBV3-2 CASSLRLAGDNEQFF
TRBJ1-1 TRBV24-1 CATSDPGGTEAFF
TRBJ1-4 TRBV19 CASSSGGGRNEKLFF
TRBJ1-2 TRBV12-3/TRBV12-4 CASSLQGADGYTF
TRBJ2-3 TRBV19 CASSPRTGADTQYF
TRBJ2-3 TRBV2 CASSVGDTQYF
TRBJ2-1 TRBV3-1/TRBV3-2 CASSSKRALPGVSSYNEQFF
TRBJ1-1 TRBV7-9 CASSLVVNTEAFF
TRBJ2-3 TRBV4-3 CASSQGHSRFNTDTQYF
TRBJ1-1 TRBV18 CASEDRGTLMNTEAFF
TRBJ2-5 TRBV18 CASSPSSVETQYF
TRBJ2-7 TRBV5-6 CASSPRDRGSYEQYF
TRBJ2-5 TRBV7-7 CASSLLTSGFQETQYF
TRBJ1-1 TRBV30 CAWRGSNTEAFF
TRBJ2-1 TRBV2 CASRRGLAVLSDEQFF
TRBJ2-1 TRBV27 CASSPRKSGRGISSEQFF
TRBJ1-2 TRBV19 CASSKKAGGYGYTF
TRBJ1-5 TRBV5-1 CASSSDPNQPQHF
TRBJ2-1 TRBV7-9 CASSRLPDHEQFF
TRBJ2-2 TRBV27 CASSGGTGGHTGELFF
TRBJ2-7 TRBV27 CASSLKQGMGEQYF
TRBJ1-2 TRBV4-3 CASSQDAAIDGYTF
TRBJ1-1 TRBV20-1 CSAHKNTEAFF
TRBJ2-3 TRBV10-3 CAISDPPGGTAPGDTQYF
TRBJ1-3 TRBV5-1 CASSLATASNTIYF